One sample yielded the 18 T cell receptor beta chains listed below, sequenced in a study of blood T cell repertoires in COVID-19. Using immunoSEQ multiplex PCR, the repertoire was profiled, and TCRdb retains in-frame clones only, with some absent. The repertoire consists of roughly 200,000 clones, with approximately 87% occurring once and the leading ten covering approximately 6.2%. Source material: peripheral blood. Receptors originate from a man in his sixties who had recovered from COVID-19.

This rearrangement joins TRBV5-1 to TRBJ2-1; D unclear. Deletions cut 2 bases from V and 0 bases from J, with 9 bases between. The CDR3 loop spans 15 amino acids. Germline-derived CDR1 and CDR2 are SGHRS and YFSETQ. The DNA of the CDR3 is TGCGCCAGCAGCTTAGAGATGAGCTCCTACAATGAGCAGTTCTTC. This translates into CASSLEMSSYNEQFF.

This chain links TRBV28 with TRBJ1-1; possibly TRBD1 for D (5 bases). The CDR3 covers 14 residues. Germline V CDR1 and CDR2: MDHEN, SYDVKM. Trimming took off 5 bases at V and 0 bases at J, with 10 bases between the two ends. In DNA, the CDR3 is TGTGCCAGCAGTAAACAGGTTTTGAACACTGAAGCTTTCTTT. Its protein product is CASSKQVLNTEAFF. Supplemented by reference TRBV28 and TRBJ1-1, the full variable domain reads DVKVTQSSRYLVKRTGEKVFLECVQDMDHENMFWYRQDPGLGLRLIYFSYDVKMKEKGDIPEGYSVSREKKERFSLILESASTNQTSMYLCASSKQVLNTEAFFGQGTRLTVV.

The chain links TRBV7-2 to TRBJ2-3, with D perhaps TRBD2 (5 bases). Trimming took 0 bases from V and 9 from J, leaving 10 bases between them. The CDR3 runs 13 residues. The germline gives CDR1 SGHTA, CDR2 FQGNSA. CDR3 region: CASSLAWEKTQYF. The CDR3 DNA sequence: TGTGCCAGCAGCTTAGCCTGGGAGAAAACGCAGTATTTT.

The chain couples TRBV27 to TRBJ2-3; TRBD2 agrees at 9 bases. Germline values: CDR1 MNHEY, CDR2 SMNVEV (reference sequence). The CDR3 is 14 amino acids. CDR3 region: CAGEWTSATDTQYF. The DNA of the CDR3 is TGTGCAGGGGAATGGACTAGCGCTACAGATACGCAGTATTTT.

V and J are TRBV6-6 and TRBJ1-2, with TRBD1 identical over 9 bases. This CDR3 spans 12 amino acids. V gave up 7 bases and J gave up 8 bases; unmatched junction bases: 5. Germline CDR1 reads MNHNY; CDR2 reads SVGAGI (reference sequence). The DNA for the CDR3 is TGTGCCAGCAATGGACAGGGGAGAGGCTACACCTTC. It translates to CASNGQGRGYTF.

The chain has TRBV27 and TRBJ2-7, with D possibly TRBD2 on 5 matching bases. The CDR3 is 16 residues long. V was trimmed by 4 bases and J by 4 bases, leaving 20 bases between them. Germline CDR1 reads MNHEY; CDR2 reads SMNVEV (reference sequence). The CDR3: CASSSADPFLGYEQYF. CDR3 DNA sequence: TGTGCCAGCAGTTCAGCGGACCCCTTCCTAGGTTACGAGCAGTACTTC.

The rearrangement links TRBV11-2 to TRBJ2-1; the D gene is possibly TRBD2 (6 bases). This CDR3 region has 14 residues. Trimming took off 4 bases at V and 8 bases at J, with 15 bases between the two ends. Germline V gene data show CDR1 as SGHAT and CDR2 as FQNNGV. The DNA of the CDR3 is TGTGCCAGCAGCTACCGGACCCCGGGGGATGAGCAGTTCTTC. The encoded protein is CASSYRTPGDEQFF.

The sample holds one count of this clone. The DNA of the CDR3 is TGTGCCAGCAGCGACAGGGGATACACTGAAGCTTTCTTT. Its protein product is CASSDRGYTEAFF. The J gene is TRBJ1-1, the V gene TRBV12-3 or TRBV12-4, with TRBD1 matching over 8 bases. V dropped 6 bases and J dropped 3; count of bases not matched to a gene: 3. The CDR3 covers 13 residues.

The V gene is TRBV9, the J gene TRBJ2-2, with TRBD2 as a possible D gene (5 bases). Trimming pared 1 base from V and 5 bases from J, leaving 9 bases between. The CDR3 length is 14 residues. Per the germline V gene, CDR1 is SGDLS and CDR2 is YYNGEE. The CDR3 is CASSVWSGTGELFF. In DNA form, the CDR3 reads TGTGCCAGCAGCGTATGGTCGGGGACCGGGGAGCTGTTTTTT. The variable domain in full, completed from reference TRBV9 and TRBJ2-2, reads DSGVTQTPKHLITATGQRVTLRCSPRSGDLSVYWYQQSLDQGLQFLIQYYNGEERAKGNILERFSAQQFPDLHSELNLSSLELGDSALYFCASSVWSGTGELFFGEGSRLTVL.

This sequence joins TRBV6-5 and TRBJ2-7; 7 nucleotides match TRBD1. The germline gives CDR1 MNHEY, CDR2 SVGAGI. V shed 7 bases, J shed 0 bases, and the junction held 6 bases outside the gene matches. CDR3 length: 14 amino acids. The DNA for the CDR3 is TGTGCCAGCACCCGAGACAGGGCCTCCTACGAGCAGTACTTC. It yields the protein CASTRDRASYEQYF.

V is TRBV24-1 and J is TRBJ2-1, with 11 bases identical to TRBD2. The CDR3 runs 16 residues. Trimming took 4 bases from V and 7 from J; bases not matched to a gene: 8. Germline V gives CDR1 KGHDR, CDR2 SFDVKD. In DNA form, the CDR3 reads TGTGCCACCAGTGACCACACTAGCGGGAGTTCGAATGAGCAGTTCTTC. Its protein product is CATSDHTSGSSNEQFF.

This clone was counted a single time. The CDR3 loop reads CASSPPRGEGTDTQYF. CDR3 bases: TGTGCCAGCTCACCGCCACGGGGGGAGGGCACAGATACGCAGTATTTT. The chain joins TRBV18 to TRBJ2-3, with TRBD2 matching 7 bases. CDR1 and CDR2 (germline): KGHSH, LQKENI. Trimming cost V 3 bases and J 1 base; bases outside gene matches: 7. This CDR3 contains 16 residues. The variable domain in full, completed from reference TRBV18 and TRBJ2-3, reads NAGVMQNPRHLVRRRGQEARLRCSPMKGHSHVYWYRQLPEEGLKFMVYLQKENIIDESGMPKERFSAEFPKEGPSILRIQQVVRGDSAAYFCASSPPRGEGTDTQYFGPGTRLTVL.

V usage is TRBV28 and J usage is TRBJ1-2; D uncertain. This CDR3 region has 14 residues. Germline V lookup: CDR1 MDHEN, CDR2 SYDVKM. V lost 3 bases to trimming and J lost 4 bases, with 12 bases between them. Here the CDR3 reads CASSLRLTVYGYTF. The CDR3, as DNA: TGTGCCAGCAGTTTGAGGTTGACGGTCTATGGCTACACCTTC.

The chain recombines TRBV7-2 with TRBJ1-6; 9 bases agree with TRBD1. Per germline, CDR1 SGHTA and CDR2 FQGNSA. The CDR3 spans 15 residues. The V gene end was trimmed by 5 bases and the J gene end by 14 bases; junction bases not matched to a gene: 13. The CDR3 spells CASSRTGTGSLALHF. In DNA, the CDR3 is TGTGCCAGCAGCCGGACCGGGACAGGGAGTTTGGCCCTCCACTTT.

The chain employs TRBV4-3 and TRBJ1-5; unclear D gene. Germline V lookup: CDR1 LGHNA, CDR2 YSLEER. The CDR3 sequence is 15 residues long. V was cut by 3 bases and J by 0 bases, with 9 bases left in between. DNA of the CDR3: TGCGCCAGCAGCCATGCGGCACATAGCAATCAGCCCCAGCATTTT. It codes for CASSHAAHSNQPQHF.

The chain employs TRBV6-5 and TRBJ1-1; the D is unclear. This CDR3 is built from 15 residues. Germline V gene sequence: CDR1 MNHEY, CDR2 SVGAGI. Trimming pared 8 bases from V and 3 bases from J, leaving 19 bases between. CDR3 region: CASRLAGNSDTEAFF. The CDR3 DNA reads TGTGCCAGCCGGCTGGCGGGGAACTCTGACACTGAAGCTTTCTTT.

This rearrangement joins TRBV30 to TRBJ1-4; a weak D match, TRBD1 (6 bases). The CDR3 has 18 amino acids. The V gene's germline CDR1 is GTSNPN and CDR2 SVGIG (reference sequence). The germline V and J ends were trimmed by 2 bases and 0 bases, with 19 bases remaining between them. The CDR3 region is CAWSFGGSGQPTNEKLFF. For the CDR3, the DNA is TGTGCCTGGAGTTTTGGGGGCTCGGGACAACCAACTAATGAAAAACTGTTTTTT.

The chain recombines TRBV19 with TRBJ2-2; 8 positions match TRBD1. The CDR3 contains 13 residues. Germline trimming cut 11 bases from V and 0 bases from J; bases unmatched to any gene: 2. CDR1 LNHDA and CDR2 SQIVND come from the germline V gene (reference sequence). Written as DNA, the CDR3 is TGTGCCGTACAGGGGGCGAACACCGGGGAGCTGTTTTTT. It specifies CAVQGANTGELFF.